Below are 15 T cell receptor beta chains sequenced from a single sample in a study of T cell repertoires in MIS-A myocarditis (dated by TCRdb to the early 2020s). Preparation of the library involved the immunoSEQ multiplex PCR assay. TCRdb provides this immuneACCESS table in a form limited to in-frame rearrangements. Some clones are lacking; in checked studies, under half of them reflect an unresolved V gene, and why the rest are absent is not known. The sample table holds some 10,000 clones, of which around 89% were seen once. The ten largest clones add up to more than 2% of the sample. The sample consisted of thoracic lymph node tissue obtained at autopsy. The receptors stem from a man younger than 35 with fulminant myocarditis from multisystem inflammatory syndrome in adults (MIS-A) after COVID-19.

In DNA, the CDR3 is TGTGCCAGCAGAGTTGGACAGGGGGTTAACTATGGCTACACCTTC. This sequence encodes CASRVGQGVNYGYTF. This chain links TRBV6-6 with TRBJ1-2; 10 bases agree with TRBD1. Germline loops: CDR1 MNHNY, CDR2 SVGAGI (reference sequence). The V and J ends lost 6 bases and 1 base, in that order; junction bases with no gene match: 5. There are 15 residues in the CDR3.

The J gene is TRBJ1-2, the V gene TRBV6-1, with 8 nucleotides matching TRBD1. CDR3 length equals 16 residues. The ends lost 3 bases at V and 4 bases at J; junction bases unmatched: 10. Germline V gene data show CDR1 as MNHNS and CDR2 as SASEGT. The CDR3 DNA reads TGTGCCAGCAGTGACCAACAGGGGGTGAACTCCTATGGCTACACCTTC. Translating gives CASSDQQGVNSYGYTF.

CDR3 in DNA: TGTGCCACCGCCGGGACTAGGGGGGAAGAGACCCAGTACTTC. Amino acids: CATAGTRGEETQYF. V usage is TRBV10-3 and J usage is TRBJ2-5, with TRBD2 identical over 8 bases. The V gene end was trimmed by 10 bases and the J gene end by 3 bases; junction bases not matched to a gene: 10. The CDR3 contains 14 residues. Germline CDR1 and CDR2: ENHRY and SYGVKD.

Here the CDR3 reads CASEGLVDVAEAFF. CDR3 nucleotide sequence: TGTGCCAGCGAAGGGCTCGTCGACGTGGCTGAAGCTTTCTTT. The chain employs TRBV27 and TRBJ1-1; D not resolved. This CDR3 has 14 amino acids. V was cut by 8 bases and J by 6 bases, with 19 bases left in between. Germline-derived CDR1 and CDR2 are MNHEY and SMNVEV (reference sequence).

The V call is TRBV28, the J call TRBJ1-2; D unresolved. V gave up 5 bases and J gave up 5 bases, with 15 bases separating them. In germline, CDR1 is MDHEN, CDR2 SYDVKM. The CDR3 length is 14 residues. The CDR3 DNA reads TGTGCCAGCAGTCCTAACATACAGAGATATGGCTACACCTTC. Residues: CASSPNIQRYGYTF.

V usage is TRBV5-8 and J usage is TRBJ1-1; D gene ambiguous. The CDR3 covers 14 residues. The germline V gene has CDR1 SGHTS and CDR2 YDEGEE. V shed 4 bases and J shed 4 bases, with 14 bases lying between them. The CDR3 nucleotides are TGTGCCAGCAGCCTGGAGGGTCGTGGCACTGAAGCTTTCTTT. Protein sequence: CASSLEGRGTEAFF. Combining the CDR3 with reference TRBV5-8 and TRBJ1-1 gives the whole variable domain EAGVTQSPTHLIKTRGQQATLRCSPISGHTSVYWYQQALGLGLQFLLWYDEGEERNRGNFPPRFSGRQFPNYSSELNVNALELEDSALYLCASSLEGRGTEAFFGQGTRLTVV.

This rearrangement joins TRBV28 to TRBJ1-2; D unresolved. This CDR3 comprises 12 residues. The germline CDR1 and CDR2 sequences are MDHEN and SYDVKM. The V end was cut by 6 bases, the J end by 7 bases, with 12 bases between. The CDR3 DNA follows: TGTGCCAGCAGCCCTGATTTTGGTGGCTACACCTTC. This gives the protein CASSPDFGGYTF.

CDR3 residues: CASSDGQGGTEAFF. Here the CDR3 DNA reads TGCGCCAGCAGCGACGGACAGGGCGGCACTGAAGCTTTCTTT. The chain is built from TRBV5-1 and TRBJ1-1; 8 bases match TRBD1. Trimming removed 4 bases from V and 4 bases from J; junction bases left unmatched: 6. The CDR3 covers 14 residues. Looked up from germline, CDR1 is SGHRS and CDR2 is YFSETQ.

V usage is TRBV6-5 and J usage is TRBJ1-3; D is uncertain. This CDR3 is built from 13 residues. The ends were cut back, 7 bases at V and 0 bases at J, with 7 bases in the middle. Germline loops: CDR1 MNHEY, CDR2 SVGAGI. The CDR3 loop is CASNRASGNTIYF. The CDR3, as DNA: TGTGCCAGCAATAGGGCCTCTGGAAACACCATATATTTT.

This clone was observed a handful of times. V usage is TRBV6-1 and J usage is TRBJ2-3, with 12 bases matching TRBD2. Trimming at V came to 4 bases and at J to 4 bases, leaving 6 bases not matched to a gene. The CDR3 runs 16 residues. Looked up from germline, CDR1 is MNHNS and CDR2 is SASEGT. The CDR3 DNA follows: TGTGCCAGCAGTGTCCTAGCGGGAGGGTTAGCAGATACGCAGTATTTT. Amino acid sequence: CASSVLAGGLADTQYF.

The chain employs TRBV7-9 and TRBJ2-1; 14 bases agree with TRBD2. The V gene's germline CDR1 is SEHNR and CDR2 FQNEAQ (reference sequence). V shed 4 bases and J 9 bases; nucleotides not matched to a gene: 8. CDR3 length: 16 amino acids. The CDR3 DNA reads TGTGCCAGCAGCTCTAAGACTAGCGGGAGGGCCAGTGAGCAGTTCTTC. Translation: CASSSKTSGRASEQFF.

J is TRBJ2-5 and V is TRBV7-9; maybe TRBD1 (5 bases). Germline CDR1 is SEHNR and CDR2 is FQNEAQ (reference sequence). V lost 5 bases and J 4 bases, leaving 8 bases between the germline ends. This CDR3 is built from 12 residues. CDR3 DNA sequence: TGTGCCAGCAGCAGAACAGGAGAGACCCAGTACTTC. This translates into CASSRTGETQYF.

The chain joins TRBV11-2 to TRBJ1-2, with TRBD1 as a possible D gene (5 bases). V was clipped by 3 bases and J by 8 bases, with 19 bases between them. The CDR3 runs to 15 residues. The V gene's germline CDR1 is SGHAT and CDR2 FQNNGV. CDR3 in amino acids: CASSFQSSGPSGYTF. The CDR3 nucleotides read TGTGCCAGCAGCTTTCAGTCTTCGGGACCCTCAGGCTACACCTTC.

This chain links TRBV7-9 with TRBJ1-3; a weak D match, TRBD1 (5 bases). Germline lookup yields CDR1 SEHNR and CDR2 FQNEAQ (reference sequence). The germline V and J ends were trimmed by 5 bases and 4 bases, with 12 bases remaining between them. The CDR3 is 14 residues long. CDR3 residues: CASSPDISGNTIYF. The CDR3 DNA follows: TGTGCCAGCAGCCCGGACATTTCCGGAAACACCATATATTTT. Complete variable domain (other parts from reference TRBV7-9 and TRBJ1-3): DTGVSQNPRHKITKRGQNVTFRCDPISEHNRLYWYRQTLGQGPEFLTYFQNEAQLEKSRLLSDRFSAERPKGSFSTLEIQRTEQGDSAMYLCASSPDISGNTIYFGEGSWLTVV.

The V gene is TRBV4-2, the J gene TRBJ1-5; D might be TRBD1 (5 bases). Trimming left V 2 bases short and J 7 bases short, with 9 bases between. CDR1 and CDR2 (germline): LGHNA, YNFKEQ. The CDR3 length is 13 residues. The CDR3 sequence: CASSQQGGQPQHF. Written as DNA, the CDR3 is TGTGCCAGCAGCCAACAGGGTGGCCAGCCCCAGCATTTT.